A single T cell receptor (beta chain) is shown here with its context. These data originate in a study of blood T cell repertoires in COVID-19. Some clones are missing from TCRdb's copy, which holds only in-frame ones; the method was immunoSEQ multiplex PCR. The table includes 20,000 to 25,000 clones, nearly 90% detected once. Germline V gene data show CDR1 as SNHLY and CDR2 as FYNNEI. V lost 6 bases to trimming and J lost 3 bases, with 15 bases between them. The CDR3 spans 15 residues. The V call is TRBV2, the J call TRBJ1-5; D is perhaps TRBD1 (6 bases). What was sequenced was peripheral blood. The source is a human donor with active COVID-19. The donor label of this sample is uncertain. Written as DNA, the CDR3 is TGTGCCAGCAGGGACCGGGACACATTCAATCAGCCCCAGCATTTT. It translates to CASRDRDTFNQPQHF.